This is a list of T cell receptor beta chains from one sample in a study of T cells in Graves' hyperthyroidism and ophthalmopathy. TCRdb independently ran MiXCR on the multiplex PCR reads; one entry per CDR3 protein. The sample holds over 250,000 distinct CDR3 sequences; approximately 26% are singletons and the top ten take roughly 24%. What was sequenced was blood. These receptor sequences come from a man aged 40-49 years with Graves' hyperthyroidism that later progressed to Graves' ophthalmopathy. Each CDR3 is given with its conserved first and last residue. A D gene is named only where the DNA matches it firmly. The size field is filled for only some rows; it gives once, few, many or a size class.

abundance	v_gene	j_gene	d_gene	CDR3aa	CDR3nt
NA	TRBV6-1	TRBJ2-7	NA	CASSELASASYEQYF	TGTGCCAGCAGTGAATTGGCTAGCGCTTCCTACGAGCAGTACTTC
many	TRBV7-8	TRBJ2-5	TRBD2	CASSPRVAGVDETQYF	TGTGCCAGCAGCCCTAGGGTAGCGGGAGTAGATGAGACCCAGTACTTC
NA	TRBV6-2/TRBV6-3	TRBJ2-7	TRBD2	CASSYPGLAGFGEQYF	TGTGCCAGCAGTTACCCGGGACTAGCAGGGTTCGGCGAGCAGTACTTC
NA	TRBV12-3/TRBV12-4	TRBJ1-5	NA	CASSPVGRGGPQHF	TGTGCCAGCAGTCCGGTGGGCCGCGGGGGGCCCCAGCATTTT
once	TRBV6-1	TRBJ1-2	NA	CASSETGSYYGYTF	TGTGCCAGCAGTGAAACAGGTTCCTACTATGGCTACACCTTC
many	TRBV7-2	TRBJ2-2	NA	CASSLGPGTGELFF	TGTGCCAGCAGCTTAGGGCCGGGGACCGGGGAGCTGTTTTTT
many	TRBV3-1	TRBJ2-2	TRBD2	CASSQDYLAGAPGELFF	TGTGCCAGCAGCCAAGATTACCTAGCGGGAGCCCCCGGGGAGCTGTTTTTT
many	TRBV6-4	TRBJ2-2	TRBD2	CASSTNLEGRGRGWSGELFF	TGTGCCAGCAGTACCAACCTTGAAGGGCGAGGGAGGGGTTGGAGCGGGGAGCTGTTTTTT
many	TRBV7-2	TRBJ2-5	NA	CASSLGLVSKETQYF	TGTGCCAGCAGCTTAGGATTGGTGTCGAAAGAGACCCAGTACTTC
medium-sized	TRBV2	TRBJ2-5	NA	CASKVQGYQETQYF	TGTGCCAGCAAAGTCCAAGGATACCAAGAGACCCAGTACTTC
NA	TRBV7-2	TRBJ2-5	NA	CASSLTPFGETQYF	TGTGCCAGCAGCTTAACCCCCTTCGGAGAGACCCAGTACTTC
many	TRBV15	TRBJ1-1	TRBD1	CATSRDVTGTTEAFF	TGTGCCACCAGCAGAGATGTGACAGGGACCACTGAAGCTTTCTTT
many	TRBV20-1	TRBJ2-2	NA	CSARDRAVGELFF	TGCAGTGCTAGAGACAGGGCGGTCGGGGAGCTGTTTTTT
many	TRBV7-2	TRBJ1-5	NA	CASSPGGDQPQHF	TGTGCCAGCAGCCCGGGGGGAGACCAGCCCCAGCATTTT
many	TRBV12-3/TRBV12-4	TRBJ1-5	NA	CASSLSANQPQHF	TGTGCCAGCAGTTTGTCAGCGAATCAGCCCCAGCATTTT
many	TRBV6-5	TRBJ1-2	TRBD1	CASISDRGDGYTF	TGTGCCAGCATTTCGGACAGGGGGGATGGCTACACCTTC
few	TRBV7-2	TRBJ2-5	TRBD2	CASSLQSSGQETQYF	TGTGCCAGCAGCCTCCAGTCTAGCGGCCAAGAGACCCAGTACTTC
NA	TRBV20-1	TRBJ2-7	NA	CSASLIYEQYF	TGCAGTGCTAGTCTTATCTACGAGCAGTACTTC
few	TRBV29-1	TRBJ1-3	NA	CSAGGSGNTIYF	TGCAGCGCGGGAGGATCTGGAAACACCATATATTTT
many	TRBV14	TRBJ2-7	NA	CASSLLPGLLRHF	TGTGCCAGCAGCTTACTTCCGGGACTTCTTCGTCACTTC
many	TRBV3-1	TRBJ1-6	NA	CASSQVMQDNSPLHF	TGTGCCAGCAGCCAAGTTATGCAGGATAATTCACCCCTCCACTTT
many	TRBV11-2	TRBJ1-5	NA	CASSLFRDQPQHF	TGTGCCAGCAGCTTATTTAGGGATCAGCCCCAGCATTTT
many	TRBV28	TRBJ1-2	NA	CASSRDFPGYTF	TGTGCCAGCAGCAGAGACTTTCCGGGGTACACCTTC
NA	TRBV7-9	TRBJ2-6	NA	CASKGLVANVLTF	TGTGCCAGCAAGGGACTCGTGGCCAACGTCCTGACTTTC